The sequence of this T cell receptor (beta chain) was determined in a study of human T cells and chemical hapten exposure. As for the study in general: Among samples, TCR yields varied mainly because of small differences in pooled library volume. General study points: TCRs at a frequency above 1 in 1000 stayed unchanged with DPC sensitization.

In this sample, this clonotype turned up many times. Its antigen is unidentified. The germline V and J ends were trimmed by 1 base and 4 bases, with 11 bases remaining between them. The germline V gene encodes CDR1 SGHTA and CDR2 FQGTGA. The CDR3 runs to 15 residues. Individual cDNA molecules each carried unique molecular identifiers attached by the library. TCRdb itself ran the reads through MiXCR, one entry per CDR3 protein. Here the sample spans more than 100,000 distinct CDR3 sequences, approximately 9% being singletons. Before extraction, the whole blood was not fractionated, and total RNA was taken from it.

Sequencing input: whole blood. The V gene is TRBV7-3, the J gene TRBJ2-1; TRBD1 might be the D (5 bases). The receptor was isolated from a human donor in good health. Some clones in this sample may be carry-over from other donors' samples. The DNA of the CDR3 is TGTGCCAGCAGCTTAATGGCAGGGTTATACAATGAGCAGTTCTTC. Protein product: CASSLMAGLYNEQFF. Full variable domain (outside the CDR3, taken from reference TRBV7-3 and TRBJ2-1): GAGVSQTPSNKVTEKGKYVELRCDPISGHTALYWYRQSLGQGPEFLIYFQGTGAADDSGLPNDRFFAVRPEGSVSTLKIQRTERGDSAVYLCASSLMAGLYNEQFFGPGTRLTVL.